This T cell receptor (beta chain) was retrieved from a study of blood T cells in healthy people across ages. All donors came from Russia, were Caucasian and healthy, and spanned ages about 6 to 100. Combining a sample-barcoded 5' primer with a J-beta primer mix, a second PCR ran for roughly 7 to 11 cycles. The template-switch adaptor, which had 12 random nucleotides, put a tag on each cDNA molecule. MiXCR, applied by TCRdb to the 5' RACE reads, yields one record per CDR3 protein. The sample shows about 630,000 distinct CDR3 sequences, 21% of them seen only once. Study-level points and caveats: Strong correlation existed between TCR beta diversity and naive T cell percentage. A roughly linear fall in TCR beta diversity per million T cells was seen with increasing age.

Trimming left V 0 bases short and J 3 bases short, with 16 bases between. CDR1 MGHRA and CDR2 YSYEKL come from the germline V gene. The CDR3 runs 17 residues. A few counts support this clonotype. Its antigen is unidentified. This receptor was taken from a man aged 70-80 years in good health. The chain couples TRBV4-1 to TRBJ2-3; D might be TRBD2 (5 bases). The sample was blood. CDR3 DNA: TGCGCCAGCAGCCAAGATCGAGAGGGCAGCCAGACAGATACGCAGTATTTT. This encodes CASSQDREGSQTDTQYF.